Reported below is one T cell receptor beta chain. What it recognizes is unknown. These data are taken from a study of shared clonotypes between healthy human individuals. TCRdb keeps only in-frame clones here, not all; method: immunoSEQ multiplex PCR. The sample shows hundreds of thousands of clones, 96% of them seen only once. Study results and caveats: Clonotype sharing levels among donors were expected to vary with sequencing depth.

Study donors comprised healthy, HIV-negative adults devoid of recent acute infection or vaccination. A CD45RA+ naive subset and a CD45RA-negative memory subset were split from CD4+ cells. The CDR3 sequence is 14 residues long. With V trimmed by 4 bases and J by 0 bases, 0 bases remained unmatched. Germline CDR1 reads MNHEY; CDR2 reads SMNVEV (reference sequence). The TCR comes from a woman under 40 in good health. The chain couples TRBV27 to TRBJ2-7, with 10 bases fitting TRBD1. Source material: naive CD4+ T cells sorted from blood. Subset in this sample: CD45RA+ positively selected. CDR3 in amino acids: CASSWDRGSYEQYF. The CDR3 DNA reads as TGTGCCAGCAGTTGGGACAGGGGCTCCTACGAGCAGTACTTC.